This T cell receptor (beta chain) was documented in a study of T cells in Graves' hyperthyroidism and ophthalmopathy (dated by TCRdb to about 2019). Concerning the study at large: Peripheral blood samples were taken at initial diagnosis, before any treatment was given. Prospective prediction of ophthalmopathy was tested in an independent validation cohort of about 19 hyperthyroidism patients and 17 patients who later progressed to ophthalmopathy. A discovery cohort of approximately 100 patients, approximately 45 with Graves' ophthalmopathy and about 58 with stable Graves' hyperthyroidism, was used to find distinguishing TCR V-J signatures. In addition, the study compared T-cell repertoires in thyroid tissue and in blood from six Graves' hyperthyroidism patients. After sampling, hyperthyroidism patients received methimazole starting at 30 mg daily, and ophthalmopathy patients received high-dose intravenous methylprednisolone. The paper describes TCR Vbeta CDR3 sequencing of more than 120 peripheral blood samples, made up of 43 ophthalmopathy patients, over 70 hyperthyroidism patients and 17 progressor patients. The roughly 94 discovery patients were randomly divided into training and test sets at a 7:3 ratio. Overall study outcomes, separate from this receptor: Most expanded thyroid clonotypes (frequency above 0.001) were also found in blood, which suggests that blood repertoires may mirror thyroid immune responses. During validation, the model predicted progression to ophthalmopathy a median of around six months ahead of onset, with just under 71% sensitivity and almost 75% specificity. A model built on a 13 V-J signature distinguished ophthalmopathy from stable hyperthyroidism, reaching 85% to 90% sensitivity and around 81% specificity in cross-validation and 80%/75% in testing. No statistical method was used to fix the sample size in advance, and group allocation was not hidden from the investigators.

Notes on this clonotype: Its antigen is unknown. Base qualities are not recorded, but no much larger clone differs from it by a single base.

The TCR beta CDR3 regions were amplified from RNA transcripts. A first-round RT-PCR of the TCR CDR3 used the HTBI primer set with the Qiagen OneStep RT-PCR kit. A second multiplex PCR round built the libraries, followed by size selection and purification. Paired-end sequencing of the libraries was performed with 100 bp reads on an Illumina HiSeq2000. The published analysis was carried out like this. Raw data were processed with SOAPnuke, discarding reads with adapters, uncalled bases, mean Phred below 15, or no exact constant-primer or identifier match. COPE v1.2.5 was used to merge high-quality paired reads, and clonotypes were defined as unique nucleotide sequences. MiTCR v1.1 was used to align clonotypes to the IMGT TRBV, TRBD and TRBJ reference segments. Analysis was restricted to V-J combinations with a frequency above 0.0001, which covered roughly 99% of repertoires. A TCS score was defined as the ratio of F50 (clonal expansion) to E x V (chaos), with BLOSUM62-based TCRdist applied between CDR3 peptides within each V-J. Welch's t-statistics and random forest reduced approximately 520 V-J features to around 14, which were used in a naive Bayes classifier (R e1071). The public reads were run again by TCRdb, first through fastp at Q25 and then through MiXCR, and only productive beta chains were kept. Every distinct CDR3 protein forms one entry, paired with its most common genes and DNA. These V and J calls originate from TCRdb's pipeline instead of the authors' own analysis. In all, the sample holds about 300,000 distinct CDR3 sequences, and about 13% of those were seen once. The ten largest clones add up to less than 8% of the sample.

Graves' hyperthyroidism was defined as stable when no progression to ophthalmopathy occurred over 18 months of follow-up. The hyperthyroidism patients were between 18 and 65 years old and newly diagnosed, with a disease duration of less than 2 months. The study excluded patients with uncontrolled infections, other autoimmune diseases, pregnancy or lactation. Diagnoses were established on the basis of clinical symptoms, serum thyroxine and TRAb, thyroid ultrasound, and orbital computed tomography. PBMCs were isolated from around 10 ml of fresh peripheral blood by Ficoll-Paque density gradient centrifugation. Total RNA was extracted using Trizol reagent, and RNA quality was assessed on an Agilent 2100 Bioanalyzer. At the junction V is shortened by 4 bases and J by 4 bases, with 13 bases in between. The CDR3 numbers 14 residues from cysteine through phenylalanine. Only the CDR3 part of the read is kept: 42 bases, read in frame from the first base. Via the germline V gene, CDR1 is SGDLS and CDR2 YYNGEE.

The V and J genes are TRBV9 and TRBJ2-3; the best D guess is TRBD2, with 5 bases matching. The sample comprised blood. The TCR originated in a middle-aged woman with Graves' hyperthyroidism. The base sequence is TGTGCCAGCAGCCTACGGACTCATCCAGATACGCAGTATTTT. This codes for CASSLRTHPDTQYF. Reference TRBV9 and TRBJ2-3 genes cover what lies past the CDR3, so the full variable domain is DSGVTQTPKHLITATGQRVTLRCSPRSGDLSVYWYQQSLDQGLQFLIQYYNGEERAKGNILERFSAQQFPDLHSELNLSSLELGDSALYFCASSLRTHPDTQYFGPGTRLTVL.